The 2 T cell receptor beta chains below all came from one sample that was sequenced in a study of OX40 agonist ivuxolimab in advanced cancers. Sequencing was performed with immunoSEQ multiplex PCR; in TCRdb, only in-frame clones are kept and a portion is missing. Among 25,000 to 35,000 clones, about 88% were seen once, and the ten largest hold around 33%. Sequenced here: CD4+ or CD8+ T cells sorted from blood, sampled in a trial of the OX40 agonist ivuxolimab. Receptors were obtained from an adult with an advanced solid tumor such as melanoma, head and neck, liver or kidney cancer.

CDR3 residues: CASRIPGQVIDGYTF. CDR3 sequence (DNA): TGTGCCAGCAGAATACCGGGACAGGTTATAGATGGCTACACCTTC. This rearrangement joins TRBV28 to TRBJ1-2; 8 bases are shared with TRBD1. With V trimmed by 6 bases and J by 6 bases, 12 bases remained unmatched. CDR1 and CDR2 (germline): MDHEN, SYDVKM. The length of the CDR3 is 15 residues.

In its sample, this clone was seen once. The V and J genes are TRBV6-4 and TRBJ2-1; no clear D. The CDR3 contains 13 residues. V lost 4 bases to trimming and J lost 7 bases, with 11 bases between them. CDR1 and CDR2 from the germline V gene are MRHNA and SNTAGT. The CDR3 reads CASSGGVSNEQFF. DNA for the CDR3: TGTGCCAGCAGTGGAGGCGTGTCGAATGAGCAGTTCTTC.